These 10 T cell receptor beta chains came from one sample sequenced in a study (dated by TCRdb to the mid-2010s). The library was generated by 5' RACE. TCRdb lists the instrument as Illumina MiSeq. The raw public data were reprocessed by TCRdb itself: fastp quality trimming at Q25, MiXCR clonotype calling, in-frame beta chains only. Here each entry gathers all rows of one CDR3 protein and keeps the most common genes and DNA. The sample table records approximately 44,000 distinct CDR3 sequences; about 29% of these occur just once. Clones ranked in the top ten supply approximately 3.7% of the sample. The sequenced material came from memory CD4+ T cells sorted from a lymph node. What the cell subset or site label conveys for this sample: memory CD4+ T cells, CD4+CD45RO+CD25-. Every receptor here comes from a female donor with breast cancer.

In this sample, this clonotype turned up a few times. The chain combines TRBV29-1 with TRBJ2-1; 8 bases align to TRBD2. Unmatched junction bases numbered 4, after V lost 6 bases and J lost 9 bases. This CDR3 region has 11 residues. Germline V gene lookup returns CDR1 SQVTM and CDR2 ANQGSEA. CDR3 loop: CSVNTSGEQFF. CDR3 coding DNA: TGCAGCGTGAACACTAGCGGTGAGCAGTTCTTC.

Written as DNA, the CDR3 is TGCAGTGCTAAGGGGGGGGGTTGGGAGCAGTACTTC. This gives the protein CSAKGGGWEQYF. The chain links TRBV20-1 to TRBJ2-7, with TRBD2 as a possible D gene (7 bases). Trimming pared 4 bases from V and 7 bases from J, leaving 14 bases between. The CDR3 runs to 12 residues. The germline CDR1 and CDR2 sequences are DFQATT and SNEGSKA (reference sequence).

The table lists this clonotype with many counts. This chain connects TRBV20-1 to TRBJ2-3; the D gene is possibly TRBD1 (6 bases). CDR1 is DFQATT, CDR2 SNEGSKA, per germline (reference sequence). The CDR3 totals 16 residues. V shed 6 bases and J shed 2 bases, with 21 bases lying between them. The CDR3 spells CSAQERDPGVTDTQYF. The CDR3 coding sequence is TGCAGTGCCCAAGAAAGGGACCCAGGGGTCACAGATACGCAGTATTTT.

This chain joins TRBV5-1 and TRBJ2-3; D not certain. This CDR3 has 11 amino acids. V lost 2 bases, J lost 4 bases, and 2 bases lay in between. Germline-derived CDR1 and CDR2 are SGHRS and YFSETQ. In nucleotides, the CDR3 is TGCGCCAGCAGCTTCGCAGATACGCAGTATTTT. Its translation: CASSFADTQYF.

This clonotype appeared many times. This chain connects TRBV6-5 to TRBJ2-7; no definite D call. With 0 bases removed from V and 6 bases from J, the gap between germline ends came to 9 bases. Per germline, CDR1 MNHEY and CDR2 SVGAGI. The CDR3 spans 13 residues. The CDR3 loop is CASSYSPGTEQYF. Here the CDR3 DNA reads TGTGCCAGCAGTTACTCTCCGGGCACCGAGCAGTACTTC.

This clonotype appeared a few times. V gene TRBV12-3 or TRBV12-4 combines with J gene TRBJ2-1; 12 bases are a match to TRBD2. The CDR3 is 16 amino acids. J gave up 4 bases and V 2 bases, and 3 bases lay outside the gene matches. CDR3 sequence: CASSLRTSGTYNEQFF. The CDR3 DNA sequence: TGTGCCAGCAGTTTAAGGACTAGCGGGACTTACAATGAGCAGTTCTTC.

In this sample, this clonotype turned up a few times. The chain's CDR3 is CASSPTTRVPAFF. The CDR3 DNA sequence: TGTGCCAGCAGCCCGACAACCCGCGTCCCGGCTTTCTTT. V gene TRBV7-3 combines with J gene TRBJ1-1; D remains unclear. This CDR3 contains 13 residues. Trimming stripped 5 bases from V and 11 bases from J, with 18 bases between. Germline V lookup: CDR1 SGHTA, CDR2 FQGTGA. Using reference TRBV7-3 and TRBJ1-1 for the parts outside the CDR3, the full variable domain is GAGVSQTPSNKVTEKGKYVELRCDPISGHTALYWYRQSLGQGPEFLIYFQGTGAADDSGLPNDRFFAVRPEGSVSTLKIQRTERGDSAVYLCASSPTTRVPAFFGQGTRLTVV.

The chain employs TRBV29-1 and TRBJ2-1, with 7 bases identical to TRBD2. Unmatched junction bases numbered 13, after V lost 6 bases and J lost 8 bases. The CDR3 runs 14 residues. Germline values: CDR1 SQVTM, CDR2 ANQGSEA. For the CDR3, the DNA is TGCAGCGTCCAGACTAGCCGGGGGGTCCATGAGCAGTTCTTC. It translates to CSVQTSRGVHEQFF.

The chain recombines TRBV20-1 with TRBJ1-6; 8 bases map to TRBD1. The V gene end was trimmed by 5 bases and the J gene end by 7 bases; junction bases not matched to a gene: 7. CDR3 length equals 14 residues. Germline CDR1 reads DFQATT; CDR2 reads SNEGSKA (reference sequence). CDR3 sequence reads: CSAAGGTGNSPLHF. The CDR3 nucleotides are TGCAGTGCTGCAGGGGGCACGGGAAATTCACCCCTCCACTTT.

In this sample, this clonotype turned up many times. This chain connects TRBV6-2 or TRBV6-3 to TRBJ2-4; perhaps TRBD2 as D (6 bases). This CDR3 has 14 amino acids. The germline gives CDR1 MNHEY, CDR2 SVGEGT. The germline V and J ends were trimmed by 6 bases and 0 bases, with 9 bases remaining between them. The CDR3: CASRAGPAKNIQYF. CDR3 bases: TGTGCCAGCAGGGCGGGACCAGCCAAAAACATTCAGTACTTC.